This T cell receptor (beta chain) was documented in a study of cytomegalovirus exposure and HLA in healthy donors. Regarding the study as a whole: Being indistinguishable, some V segments were excluded, TRBV6-2 and TRBV6-3 among them. Across donors, most TCRs were seen rarely, yet some public ones were widespread. HLA alleles were associated with 17,000 or so TCR beta sequences in a later analysis at 0.05 false discovery rate.

Trimming removed 4 bases from V and 5 bases from J, with 12 bases in between. Germline V gene lookup returns CDR1 MNHEY and CDR2 SVGAGI. The length of the CDR3 is 14 residues. Both 60 Vbeta primers and 13 Jbeta primers went into the PCR. This table comes from immunoSEQ multiplex PCR, and its TCRdb copy is limited to in-frame clones, with some not included. The sample includes nearly 200,000 clones, more than 75% of them seen just once. For this clone: Its antigen is as yet unknown.

The origin of this receptor is a man aged 25 to 45 in good health and CMV-seronegative. Input material: PBMCs. This chain connects TRBV6-5 to TRBJ1-5; D may be TRBD1 (6 bases). The CDR3, as DNA: TGTGCCAGCAGTTCCACAGGGTTTCATCAGCCCCAGCATTTT. This encodes CASSSTGFHQPQHF.